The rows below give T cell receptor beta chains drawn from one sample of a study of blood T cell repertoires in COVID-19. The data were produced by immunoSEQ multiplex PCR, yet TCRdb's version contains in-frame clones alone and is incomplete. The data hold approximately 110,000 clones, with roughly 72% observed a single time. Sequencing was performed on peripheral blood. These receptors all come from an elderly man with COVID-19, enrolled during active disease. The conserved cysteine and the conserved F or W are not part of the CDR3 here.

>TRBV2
ASSERQGTSYEQY
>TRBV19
ASSPGPGNTEAF
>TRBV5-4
ASSLEPGTGDSPLH
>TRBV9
ASSRTGTGPTDTQY
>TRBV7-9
ASSLGSGTLGNTIY
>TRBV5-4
ASSLAGTEGNYGYT
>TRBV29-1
SVDFLAVKRGNEQF
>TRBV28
ASSSHGTQNTEAF
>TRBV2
ASSQGQGFSYGYT
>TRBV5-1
ASSEGQNQPQH
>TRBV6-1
ASSKTGAYEQY
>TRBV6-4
ASSLDSNTEAF
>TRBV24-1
ATSDGGLAIPETQY
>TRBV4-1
ASSQVRPNSYEQY
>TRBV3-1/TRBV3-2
ASSQFTGIQETQY
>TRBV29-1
SVEDEGVPYNEQF
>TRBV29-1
SAAEGTNTEAF
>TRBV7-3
ASSPRGLPSLEAF
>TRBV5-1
ASSLYGEGYGYT
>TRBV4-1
AAGGRRVYGYT
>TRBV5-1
ASRGGNIQY
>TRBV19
ASSWTGYNQPQH
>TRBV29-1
SVETSGSSYEQY
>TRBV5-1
ASRLGLAGVNEQF